This TCR beta chain emerged from a study of shared clonotypes between healthy human individuals. With regard to this clone: As yet, its antigen is unknown.

Looked up from germline, CDR1 is MDHEN and CDR2 is SYDVKM. With V trimmed by 6 bases and J by 8 bases, 3 bases remained unmatched. The length of the CDR3 is 12 residues. The naive CD8 fraction comprised CD45RO-negative cells positively selected for CCR7 and excluded terminally differentiated effector memory CD45RA+ cells. General study points: Deeper or shallower sequencing was expected to change how clonotypes are shared among donors. Larger estimated richness was generally seen in naive subsets than in memory subsets.

TCRdb's copy holds only in-frame clones and misses some; the assay was immunoSEQ multiplex PCR. The sample has around 2.1 million clones; about 92% are singletons. This TCR derives from a man between 18 and 29 years old in good health. Some clones in this sample may be carry-over from other donors' samples. Material: naive CD8+ T cells from PBMCs. The V and J genes are TRBV28 and TRBJ1-1, with 10 bases identical to TRBD1. This CDR3 is CASRDRGREAFF. The DNA for the CDR3 is TGTGCCAGCAGAGACAGGGGGCGGGAAGCTTTCTTT.